This T cell receptor (beta chain) was identified in a study of regulatory T cells in long-lasting Graves disease (dated by TCRdb to the early 2020s). About the investigation overall: Patients with newly diagnosed Graves' disease had been on antithyroid drugs for under 3 months. Peripheral blood TCR sequencing and RNA sequencing compared persistent Graves' disease patients with newly diagnosed Graves' disease patients. The study was registered as a clinical trial and conducted in China. A total of about 35 samples underwent TCR sequencing, from about 13 patients with persistent Graves' disease and 20 or so patients with newly diagnosed Graves' disease. General study outcomes and caveats: Compared with newly diagnosed patients, patients with persistent Graves' disease had lower TCR Shannon entropy and fewer highly expanded clones, which suggests clonal expansion. Patients with persistent disease shared more public clonotypes (fewer than 3,000) than newly diagnosed patients did (approximately 1,000). Because the primary lesion, thyroid tissue, could not be accessed, the study looked at peripheral blood alone. Persistent disease showed preferential use of TRBV28, TRBJ1-2 and TRBJ2-5, whereas newly diagnosed disease favored TRBV20-1 and TRBJ2-1. Only the TCR beta chain was sequenced and analyzed. The authors acknowledged the small sample size as a limitation that may reduce accuracy.

Receptor amplification or capture employed multiplex PCR. The listed sequencing device is Illumina HiSeq 4000. TCR beta libraries were built with iRepertoire HTBI primers and Arm-PCR amplification of CDR3 regions. Gel purification was performed on PCR products prior to sequencing. The authors processed their data as follows. Across samples, around 62 TRBV and 14 TRBJ segments were identified and used for gene usage analysis of CDR3 amino acid clonotypes. Filtered high-quality paired reads were merged into contigs using COPE and FqMerger. BLAST was used to align contigs to IMGT TRBV, TRBD and TRBJ reference genes, and CDR3 was defined according to IMGT. Any clonotype with a frequency above 0.1% was classified as a highly expanded clone. Shannon entropy was used to measure repertoire diversity, and the Gini coefficient was used to measure V-J evenness. A clonotype was considered public if more than one individual shared it. TCRdb trimmed the raw reads at Q25, called clones with MiXCR and kept productive beta chains. Records with the same CDR3 protein are collapsed into one entry carrying the most frequent genes and DNA. The V and J calls come from TCRdb's annotation, not from the publication. A total of about 460,000 distinct CDR3 sequences appear in this sample, approximately 15% of them only once. Under 20% of the sample is held by the ten biggest clonotypes.

As for this clonotype: The antigen this receptor binds is unknown. Base qualities were left out, and no much larger clone turns up one base away.

Trimming at the junction amounts to 3 bases on V and 3 bases on J, and the germline ends lie 15 bases apart. There are 16 amino acids in the CDR3, from cysteine to phenylalanine inclusive. The CDR3 DNA has 48 bases and is translated from base 1. For CDR1 and CDR2, the germline V gene (reference sequence) lists LNHDA and SQIVND. The intended sense of this specimen's time point label: newly diagnosed GD, antithyroid drugs for less than 3 months. For both TCR sequencing and RNA sequencing, RNA was extracted from PBMCs in TRIzol. The diagnosis of Graves' disease was made according to American Thyroid Association guidelines. The patients came from an endocrinology department in Xi'an, China. Each patient gave 7.5 to 10 milliliters of peripheral blood, collected in an EDTA anticoagulant tube. PBMCs were isolated by Ficoll Paque Plus density gradient separation without further T cell sorting. An Agilent 2100 Bioanalyzer and agarose gel were used to check RNA quality, while a NanoDrop 2000 measured RNA concentration.

The sample was also reused in another study, on T cells in Graves' hyperthyroidism and ophthalmopathy. As the second publication notes: Stable Graves' hyperthyroidism was defined as the absence of progression to ophthalmopathy over 18 months of follow-up. Hyperthyroidism patients were newly diagnosed, had a disease duration of under 2 months, and were aged 18 to 65 years. Any patient with an uncontrolled infection, another autoimmune disease, pregnancy or lactation was excluded. Diagnoses were based on clinical symptoms, serum thyroxine and TRAb, thyroid ultrasound and orbital computed tomography. For the first round of RT-PCR on the TCR CDR3, the HTBI primer set was used together with the Qiagen OneStep RT-PCR kit. Blood samples also contained most of the expanded thyroid clonotypes (frequency above 0.001), which suggests that blood repertoires may reflect thyroid immune responses. In cross-validation, a model built on a 13 V-J signature told ophthalmopathy apart from stable hyperthyroidism with just under 90% sensitivity and 81% to 82% specificity, and in testing the same model reached 80%/75%. In validation, the model predicted progression to ophthalmopathy with around 71% sensitivity and 72.22% specificity, a median of around 6.6 months before onset. To identify TCR V-J signatures that set the groups apart, the researchers used a discovery cohort of roughly 100 patients, made up of under 45 with Graves' ophthalmopathy and approximately 57 with stable Graves' hyperthyroidism. Prospective prediction of ophthalmopathy was tested in an independent validation cohort of 18 to 20 hyperthyroidism patients and 15 to 17 patients who later progressed to ophthalmopathy. The 90 to 100 discovery patients were randomly split 7:3 into training and test sets. Thyroid tissue and blood T-cell repertoires from roughly 6 Graves' hyperthyroidism patients were also compared in the study. After sampling, hyperthyroidism patients received methimazole starting at 30 mg daily, and ophthalmopathy patients received high-dose intravenous methylprednisolone. A second multiplex PCR round built the libraries, followed by size selection and purification. Sequencing of the libraries was done on an Illumina HiSeq2000 using paired-end 100 bp reads. SOAPnuke was used to process the raw data, removing reads that contained adapters or uncalled bases, had a mean Phred below 15, or lacked an exact match to the constant primer or identifier. COPE v1.2.5 was used to merge high-quality paired reads, and clonotypes were defined as unique nucleotide sequences. Clonotypes were aligned to IMGT TRBV, TRBD and TRBJ reference segments using MiTCR v1.1. The analysis included only V-J combinations with a frequency above 0.0001, which together covered roughly 99% of the repertoires. A TCS score was defined as the ratio between F50 (clonal expansion) and ExV (chaos), using BLOSUM62-based TCRdist between CDR3 peptides within each V-J. Welch's t-statistics and random forest reduced around 520 V-J features to 10 to 15, which were used in a naive Bayes classifier (R e1071). Sample size was not statistically predetermined, and blinding of investigators to group allocation was not performed. The paper describes TCR Vbeta CDR3 sequencing of 135 peripheral blood samples, made up of 43 ophthalmopathy patients, roughly 72 hyperthyroidism patients and roughly 17 progressor patients.

This chain is built from TRBV19 and TRBJ1-5, with TRBD1 tentatively as D gene (5 bases match). The source of this sequence is a woman in her 50s with Graves disease. Donor details come from another sample of the same person, matched by shared clones. This specimen consisted of peripheral blood mononuclear cells (PBMCs), obtained at new diagnosis, from a patient treated with antithyroid drugs. The DNA reads as follows: TGTGCCAGTAGTATCGTACGGGACGGGGACAATCAGCCCCAGCATTTT. Protein translation: CASSIVRDGDNQPQHF.